The source of this TCR beta chain is a study of blood T cell repertoires in COVID-19. The overall study: The samples span acute and convalescent COVID-19 from the United States, Italy and Spain. Sample material is recorded as cDNA or gDNA derived from T cells, B-cell-depleted T cells, or PBMCs.

CDR1 is SGHRS, CDR2 YFSETQ, per germline. Unmatched junction bases numbered 6, after V lost 3 bases and J lost 4 bases. The CDR3 spans 15 residues. As originally analysed: Estimation of nucleated cell counts was performed using reference gene primer amplification. The method was immunoSEQ multiplex PCR; TCRdb's version includes in-frame clones alone and lacks a portion of them. For V, J and clone size, that table is used; D and trimming come from the DNA. The repertoire has 40,000 or so clones, around four fifths of them found once; the top ten carry around 5%. The sequenced material came from peripheral blood. The chain employs TRBV5-1 and TRBJ2-1, with TRBD1 matching over 8 bases. The source is a man in his fifties with active COVID-19. DNA for the CDR3: TGCGCCAGCAGCTCACAGGGGGTGCGGTACAATGAGCAGTTCTTC. It encodes CASSSQGVRYNEQFF.